The rows below give T cell receptor beta chains drawn from one sample of a study of neurological immune-mediated disorders. TCRdb redid the calling of the 5' RACE reads with MiXCR, one entry per CDR3 protein. Of 55,000 to 70,000 distinct CDR3 sequences in the sample, 9.5% to 12% are singletons; the top ten hold 1.5% to 2%. The sample was PBMCs. These receptors were obtained from a man aged 55 to 70 in good health. Both conserved end residues are part of each CDR3. Fields, in order: D gene, J gene, V gene, clone size, CDR3 DNA, CDR3 protein. The D gene is left open where the match is weak. Clone size is not always given. Where it is, it says once, few, many or a class for expanded clones.

>-|TRBJ2-7|TRBV7-2|many
TGTGCCAGCAGCTTCAATCGCCTTGGTGGGACCAACGAGCAGTACTTC
CASSFNRLGGTNEQYF
>TRBD1|TRBJ1-1|TRBV3-1|many
TGTGCCAGCAGCCCAACATCGACAGGGTTGAACACTGAAGCTTTCTTT
CASSPTSTGLNTEAFF
>-|TRBJ2-2|TRBV12-3/TRBV12-4|many
TGTGCCAGCAGTTTAGCGTCTTCCGGGGAGCTGTTTTTT
CASSLASSGELFF
>-|TRBJ2-5|TRBV3-1|many
TGTGCCAGCAGCCAAGATATAGGGAGTCGTCAGACCCAGTACTTC
CASSQDIGSRQTQYF
>TRBD2|TRBJ2-2|TRBV2|many
TGTGCCAGCAAGGGGGGACTAGCAGTGGGGGCCGGGGAGCTGTTTTTT
CASKGGLAVGAGELFF
>TRBD1|TRBJ1-1|TRBV7-2|many
TGTGCCAGCAGCTTAGTGGGGACAGGGGGCATCACTGAAGCTTTCTTT
CASSLVGTGGITEAFF
>TRBD1|TRBJ1-5|TRBV6-5|-
TGTGCCAGCAGTCCGAGACAGGGGTTTCAGCCCCAGCATTTT
CASSPRQGFQPQHF
>-|TRBJ2-2|TRBV6-2/TRBV6-3|many
TGTGCCAGCAGTCGCGGGACACATAACACCGGGGAGCTGTTTTTT
CASSRGTHNTGELFF
>TRBD1|TRBJ2-2|TRBV18|-
TGTGCCAGCTCACCCAGGACAGGGCTGGACACCTGGGAGCTGTTTTTC
CASSPRTGLDTWELFF
>-|TRBJ1-4|TRBV7-9|-
TGTGCCAGCAGCCTACATCGATCGAGTGAAAAACTGTTTTTT
CASSLHRSSEKLFF
>TRBD1|TRBJ1-2|TRBV5-1|many
TGCGCCAGCAGCTTGATAATAGGACAGGGGGCCGGTGGCTACACCTTC
CASSLIIGQGAGGYTF
>-|TRBJ1-1|TRBV5-1|-
TGCGCCAGCATCTCGCATCCTACCGAGGGTAACACTGAAGCTTTCTTT
CASISHPTEGNTEAFF
>-|TRBJ2-7|TRBV20-1|many
TGCAGTGCTATGGAAGGAGGGGCCTACGAGCAGTACTTC
CSAMEGGAYEQYF
>TRBD2|TRBJ2-3|TRBV7-2|-
TGTGCCAGCAGCTCTAGGGCCATCAGCGGGGGCCAGAGAAGCACAGATACGCAGTATTTT
CASSSRAISGGQRSTDTQYF
>-|TRBJ2-7|TRBV7-2|many
TGTGCCAGCAGCTTACGGGCGGAGGACGAGCAGTACTTC
CASSLRAEDEQYF
>TRBD1|TRBJ2-1|TRBV7-2|many
TGTGCCAGCAGCTCGCCCGGGACAGCCTACAATGAGCAGTTCTTC
CASSSPGTAYNEQFF
>-|TRBJ2-1|TRBV5-1|many
TGCGCCAGCAGCTTGGAGGGAAACCCCTACAATGAGCAGTTCTTC
CASSLEGNPYNEQFF
>TRBD1|TRBJ1-6|TRBV7-8|-
TGTGCCAGCAGCACCCAGGGGGGCGACAATTCACCCCTCCACTTT
CASSTQGGDNSPLHF
>-|TRBJ2-3|TRBV11-3|many
TGTGCCAGCAGCTCTCGGCGGGAATCTAGCACAGATACGCAGTATTTT
CASSSRRESSTDTQYF
>TRBD1|TRBJ1-5|TRBV7-9|-
TGTGCCAGCACCGTCACAGGGGGCAATCAGCCCCAGCATTTT
CASTVTGGNQPQHF
>-|TRBJ1-5|TRBV7-2|many
TGTGCCAGCAGCTTAGGGGGGGGGAGGTATCAGCCCCAGCATTTT
CASSLGGGRYQPQHF
>-|TRBJ2-1|TRBV7-8|many
TGTGCCAGCAGCTTTGCCTCAAGCTCCTACAATGAGCAGTTCTTC
CASSFASSSYNEQFF
>-|TRBJ2-7|TRBV10-1|many
TGCGCCAGCAGCGGGGACCTGTGGGGAGAGCAGTACTTC
CASSGDLWGEQYF
>TRBD1|TRBJ1-5|TRBV7-8|many
TGTGCCAGCAGTATCGGACAGGGCAATCAGCCCCAGCATTTT
CASSIGQGNQPQHF
>-|TRBJ1-6|TRBV6-6|many
TGTGCCAGCAACCCGGGGACACGTTCACCCCTCCACTTT
CASNPGTRSPLHF
>-|TRBJ1-3|TRBV6-5|many
TGTGCCAGCAGTTACTCGATCGCGACTCTTCCTGGAAACACCATATATTTT
CASSYSIATLPGNTIYF
>-|TRBJ2-2|TRBV18|-
TGTGCCAGCTCACCTAACAGGTGCCCGAACACCGGGGAGCTGTTTTTT
CASSPNRCPNTGELFF
>-|TRBJ1-3|TRBV7-9|many
TGTGCCAGCAGCTTATCGGGATCTGGAAACACCATATATTTT
CASSLSGSGNTIYF
>-|TRBJ2-7|TRBV18|few
TGTGCCAGCTCACCAGTTCAGGCAGGCAGGACGGAAGAGCAGTACTTC
CASSPVQAGRTEEQYF
>-|TRBJ2-2|TRBV10-2|few
TGCGCCAGCAGGGGTGTTGTCGCGGGGGAGCTGTTTTTT
CASRGVVAGELFF
>TRBD1|TRBJ1-5|TRBV20-1|once
TGCAGTGCCCGAGAGAGGGGACAGGGCGGCCCCACAGTTCAGCACCAGCATTTT
CSARERGQGGPTVQHQHF
>-|TRBJ2-3|TRBV29-1|many
TGCAGCGTTGAACCAGTTAGCACAGATACGCAGTATTTT
CSVEPVSTDTQYF
>TRBD2|TRBJ2-3|TRBV6-5|many
TGTGCCAGCAGTTTACTAGCGGCGCGCACAGATACGCAGTATTTT
CASSLLAARTDTQYF
>-|TRBJ2-3|TRBV6-5|many
TGTGCCGCCTCGTTAGGATTGCCTACAGATACGCAGTATTTT
CAASLGLPTDTQYF
>-|TRBJ2-7|TRBV20-1|many
TGCAGTGCTAGAGACAGGGTAAACCGGGGCTACGAGCAGTACTTC
CSARDRVNRGYEQYF
>-|TRBJ2-5|TRBV10-1|many
TGCGCCAGCAGTGAGTCGGGACGGAGAGAGACCCAGTACTTC
CASSESGRRETQYF
>-|TRBJ1-5|TRBV10-3|few
TGTGCCATCAGTGAGGACAGCAATCAGCCCCAGCATTTT
CAISEDSNQPQHF
>-|TRBJ1-6|TRBV10-2|many
TGCGCCAGCCTAGACTATAATTCACCCCTCCACTTT
CASLDYNSPLHF
>-|TRBJ1-1|TRBV24-1|many
TGTGCCACCAGTGGAGGCGCCGGGCCTGAAGCTTTCTTT
CATSGGAGPEAFF
>-|TRBJ2-6|TRBV9|many
TGTGCCAGCAGCGTAGGTGACTCTGGGGCCAACGTCCTGACTTTC
CASSVGDSGANVLTF
>TRBD1|TRBJ1-2|TRBV20-1|many
TGCAGTGCTAGGGGGCTGGACAGGGAGAATCCCTATGGCTACACCTTC
CSARGLDRENPYGYTF
>-|TRBJ2-7|TRBV5-1|many
TGCGCCAGCAGCCTAGGGGGGGGGCCCACCTACGAGCAGTACTTC
CASSLGGGPTYEQYF
>-|TRBJ2-2|TRBV13|many
TGTGCCAGCAGCTCCAGGGGCGCGAACACCGGGGAGCTGTTTTTT
CASSSRGANTGELFF
>-|TRBJ2-3|TRBV29-1|many
TGCAGCGTTTCAATTCCAGATACGCAGTATTTT
CSVSIPDTQYF
>-|TRBJ2-2|TRBV6-6|many
TGTGCCAGCAGCCCTACGAAGGGGGGCACCGGGGAGCTGTTTTTT
CASSPTKGGTGELFF
>-|TRBJ2-6|TRBV5-1|many
TGCGCCAGCAGCGCCGTCTCTGGGGCCAACGTCCTGACTTTC
CASSAVSGANVLTF
>TRBD2|TRBJ2-5|TRBV20-1|many
TGCAGTGCTAGAGATCGGCTAGCGGGGGAGACCCAGTACTTC
CSARDRLAGETQYF